This T cell receptor (beta chain) originates from a study of blood T cell repertoires in COVID-19. Looking at the study overall: PBMCs, B-cell-depleted T cells, or T cells were the source of the cDNA or gDNA that made up the material.

How the authors handled the data: Estimated nucleated cell counts came from reference gene primer amplification. Produced via immunoSEQ multiplex PCR; TCRdb's table is partial and in-frame only. V and J calls and clone size are given by that table; D and trimming were obtained from the DNA. The sample shows 410,000 or so clones, 89% of them seen only once. The Seattle site enrolled patients during active infection and followed them longitudinally. Germline V lookup: CDR1 MGHRA, CDR2 YSYEKL. V dropped 0 bases and J dropped 0; count of bases not matched to a gene: 8. The CDR3 covers 19 residues. Material for sequencing was peripheral blood. The chain couples TRBV4-1 to TRBJ2-6; 7 positions agree with TRBD2. The origin of this receptor is a woman aged 40 to 50 with COVID-19, enrolled during active disease. Here the CDR3 reads CASSQDGGGLGSGANVLTF. DNA of the CDR3: TGCGCCAGCAGCCAAGATGGGGGGGGTCTAGGCTCTGGGGCCAACGTCCTGACTTTC.